The next 10 T cell receptor beta chains were all read from a single sample in a study of cytomegalovirus exposure and HLA in healthy donors. Primers: 60 Vbeta forward and 13 Jbeta reverse. Profiled with immunoSEQ multiplex PCR; TCRdb holds only in-frame clones, not every one. There are about 160,000 clones in the sample; under 90% occur only once, and roughly 2.1% lies in the top ten. The sequenced sample was PBMCs. The receptor set was obtained from a young man in good health and CMV-seronegative.

The V call is TRBV7-2, the J call TRBJ2-7, with a weak D call TRBD2 (5 bases). There are 13 residues in the CDR3. Per the germline V gene, CDR1 is SGHTA and CDR2 is FQGNSA. V was clipped by 5 bases and J by 2 bases, with 10 bases between them. CDR3 nucleotides: TGTGCCAGCAGCGCCGCTAGCACCTACGAGCAGTACTTC. It specifies CASSAASTYEQYF.

The chain has TRBV7-9 and TRBJ1-1, with a possible D match to TRBD1 (6 bases). Trimming stripped 5 bases from V and 6 bases from J, with 10 bases between. Per germline, CDR1 SEHNR and CDR2 FQNEAQ (reference sequence). The CDR3 is 12 amino acids. The CDR3 nucleotides are TGTGCCAGCAGCCCAGGGGTTTCTGAAGCTTTCTTT. Translation: CASSPGVSEAFF.

As for this clone: Relative to the germline gene, one junction end is altered; a read error may explain this. The chain recombines TRBV19 with TRBJ1-2; D uncertain. Per the germline V gene, CDR1 is LNHDA and CDR2 is SQIVND (reference sequence). The CDR3 extends over 10 amino acids. This chain's CDR3 is CASSGEETHF. In nucleotides, the CDR3 is TGTGCCAGTAGTGGCGAGGAGACCCACTTC. The variable domain in full, with the rest retrieved from reference TRBV19 and TRBJ1-2, is DGGITQSPKYLFRKEGQNVTLSCEQNLNHDAMYWYRQDPGQGLRLIYYSQIVNDFQKGDIAEGYSVSREKKESFPLTVTSAQKNPTAFYLCASSGEETHFGSGTRLTVV.

The V gene is TRBV18, the J gene TRBJ2-5, with TRBD1 as a possible D gene (6 bases). The germline V gene has CDR1 KGHSH and CDR2 LQKENI. Trimming removed 2 bases at V and 5 bases at J, with 12 bases between. The CDR3 is 14 residues long. The CDR3 coding sequence is TGTGCCAGCTCACCAACAGGGTCAGGGGAGACCCAGTACTTC. It specifies CASSPTGSGETQYF.

The rearrangement links TRBV27 to TRBJ1-6; D might be TRBD1 (6 bases). V gave up 5 bases and J gave up 0 bases, with 20 bases separating them. The CDR3 loop spans 19 amino acids. Germline CDR1 reads MNHEY; CDR2 reads SMNVEV (reference sequence). The CDR3, as DNA: TGTGCCAGCAGTCAGACAGGATTCCCCTCAAGCTCCTATAATTCACCCCTCCACTTT. Its protein product is CASSQTGFPSSSYNSPLHF.

Points on this clone: This sample also contains other DNA sequences that code for the same CDR3. This chain links TRBV7-2 with TRBJ2-7; possibly TRBD1 for D (6 bases). Germline V lookup: CDR1 SGHTA, CDR2 FQGNSA. Trimming removed 5 bases at V and 3 bases at J, with 14 bases between. The CDR3 has 14 residues. Written as DNA, the CDR3 is TGTGCCAGCAGCCCCTCTGGGGGCCTCTACGAGCAGTACTTC. It encodes CASSPSGGLYEQYF.

This chain links TRBV5-1 with TRBJ2-2; 8 nucleotides match TRBD2. With 4 bases clipped from V and 5 bases from J, the junction kept 19 bases outside the gene matches. Germline V CDR1 and CDR2: SGHRS, YFSETQ. The CDR3 is 19 amino acids. In DNA, the CDR3 is TGCGCCAGCAGCGGTGTAGCGGGAAATCGTCACTTAACAACCGGGGAGCTGTTTTTT. Translation gives CASSGVAGNRHLTTGELFF.

The chain recombines TRBV6-5 with TRBJ2-1; the D gene is possibly TRBD2 (6 bases). The CDR3 consists of 15 residues. The V end lost 2 bases, the J end lost 2 bases, and 10 bases lay between the germline ends. Germline values: CDR1 MNHEY, CDR2 SVGAGI. The CDR3 DNA is TGTGCCAGCAGTTACGGCGGGGCCACCTACAATGAGCAGTTCTTC. Its protein product is CASSYGGATYNEQFF.

This clone was observed a handful of times. The V gene is TRBV29-1, the J gene TRBJ1-2; 8 bases fit TRBD1. The CDR3 extends over 13 amino acids. The V and J ends lost 3 bases and 7 bases, in that order; junction bases with no gene match: 7. Germline V lookup: CDR1 SQVTM, CDR2 ANQGSEA. This CDR3 is CSVDHGQGSGYTF. In DNA form, the CDR3 reads TGCAGCGTTGATCACGGACAGGGTAGTGGCTACACCTTC. Combining the CDR3 with reference TRBV29-1 and TRBJ1-2 gives the whole variable domain SAVISQKPSRDICQRGTSLTIQCQVDSQVTMMFWYRQQPGQSLTLIATANQGSEATYESGFVIDKFPISRPNLTFSTLTVSNMSPEDSSIYLCSVDHGQGSGYTFGSGTRLTVV.

V gene TRBV7-9 combines with J gene TRBJ1-2; 7 nucleotides align to TRBD1. The CDR3 has 13 residues. The J segment lost 6 bases and the V segment lost 3 bases, leaving 4 bases of the junction unmatched. Germline lookup yields CDR1 SEHNR and CDR2 FQNEAQ (reference sequence). The CDR3 DNA sequence: TGTGCCAGCAGCTTGACTACAGGGGATGGCTACACCTTC. This gives the protein CASSLTTGDGYTF.